The sequence of this TCR beta chain was determined in a study of blood T cells in healthy people across ages. Isolation recovered at least 6 million PBMCs from every sample. Primers used in a second PCR of about 7 to 11 cycles were a sample-barcoded 5' primer and a J-beta primer mix. One entry per CDR3 protein, called by TCRdb with MiXCR from the 5' RACE reads. This table holds approximately 850,000 distinct CDR3 sequences, about three fifths found once. Broader study findings: It was not possible, with unsorted PBMCs, to conclusively compare naive and antigen-experienced cells.

This CDR3 is built from 12 residues. The germline gives CDR1 DFQATT, CDR2 SNEGSKA (reference sequence). Trimming shortened V by 5 bases and J by 3 bases, and 10 bases separated the two germline ends. With regard to this clonotype: Its antigen is not known.

This sequence was found in a young man in good health. The specimen was blood. The chain employs TRBV20-1 and TRBJ1-2; perhaps TRBD1 as D (5 bases). CDR3 nucleotide sequence: TGCAGTGCTGCCGGGACGCACTATGGCTACACCTTC. As protein: CSAAGTHYGYTF.